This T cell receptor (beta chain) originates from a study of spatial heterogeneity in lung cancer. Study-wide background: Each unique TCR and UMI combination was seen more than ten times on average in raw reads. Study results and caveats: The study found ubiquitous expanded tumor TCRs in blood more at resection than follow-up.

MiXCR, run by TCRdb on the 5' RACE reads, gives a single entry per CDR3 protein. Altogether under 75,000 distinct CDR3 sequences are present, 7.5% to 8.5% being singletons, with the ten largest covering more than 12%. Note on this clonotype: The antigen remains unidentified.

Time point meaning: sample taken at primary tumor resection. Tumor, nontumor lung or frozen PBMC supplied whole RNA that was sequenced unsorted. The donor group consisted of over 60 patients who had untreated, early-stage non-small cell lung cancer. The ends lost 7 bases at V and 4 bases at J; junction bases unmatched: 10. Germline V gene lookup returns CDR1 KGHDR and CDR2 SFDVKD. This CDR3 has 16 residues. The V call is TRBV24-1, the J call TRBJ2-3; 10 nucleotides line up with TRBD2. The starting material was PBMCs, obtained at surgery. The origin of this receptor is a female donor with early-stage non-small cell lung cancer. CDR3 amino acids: CATRTASGSSADTQYF. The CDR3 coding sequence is TGTGCCACCAGGACGGCTAGCGGGAGTTCCGCAGATACGCAGTATTTT.